A single sample is the source of the 28 T cell receptor beta chains below, sequenced in a study of blood T cells in healthy people across ages (dated by TCRdb to about 2015). Receptors were amplified or captured by 5' RACE. This sample was sequenced with an Illumina HiSeq 2500. A second PCR of about 7 to 12 cycles was run with a J-beta primer mix and a sample-barcoded 5' primer. TCRdb trimmed public reads at Q25 via fastp, called clones via MiXCR and kept in-frame beta chains. Here each entry gathers all rows of one CDR3 protein and keeps the most common genes and DNA. The table for this sample lists about 640,000 distinct CDR3 sequences; about 30% of them were counted only once. About a sixth of the sample goes to the ten largest clones. The sequenced material came from blood. These receptors originate from a woman of 80 years or more in good health.

This clonotype was seen ten or more times. The V and J genes are TRBV7-2 and TRBJ2-7, with unresolved D. This CDR3 contains 14 residues. V was cut by 1 base and J by 2 bases, with 9 bases left in between. In germline, CDR1 is SGHTA, CDR2 FQGNSA. The CDR3 region is CASSLGTPPYEQYF. In DNA form, the CDR3 reads TGTGCCAGCAGCTTAGGGACCCCTCCCTACGAGCAGTACTTC.

This chain uses TRBV6-6 with TRBJ1-4; weak D call: TRBD1 (5 bases). In germline, CDR1 is MNHNY, CDR2 SVGAGI (reference sequence). V gave up 4 bases and J gave up 8 bases, with 14 bases separating them. This CDR3 is built from 14 residues. As DNA, the CDR3 is TGTGCCAGCAGTTCCCCGGGACGCGAGGAAAAACTGTTTTTT. Its translation is CASSSPGREEKLFF.

The chain has TRBV7-2 and TRBJ2-2; the D gene could be TRBD1 or TRBD2 (5 bases each). Germline CDR1 is SGHTA and CDR2 is FQGNSA. Trimming removed 8 bases at V and 0 bases at J, with 28 bases between. The CDR3 loop spans 20 amino acids. In nucleotides, the CDR3 is TGTGCCAGCCGTCGATGGGGGTGGAGGCTCGGGCTAACGAACACCGGGGAGCTGTTTTTT. This translates into CASRRWGWRLGLTNTGELFF. Full variable domain (outside the CDR3, taken from reference TRBV7-2 and TRBJ2-2): GAGVSQSPSNKVTEKGKDVELRCDPISGHTALYWYRQSLGQGLEFLIYFQGNSAPDKSGLPSDRFSAERTGGSVSTLTIQRTQQEDSAVYLCASRRWGWRLGLTNTGELFFGEGSRLTVL.

V and J are TRBV9 and TRBJ1-1; D call uncertain. The CDR3 sequence is 13 residues long. The germline V and J ends were trimmed by 3 bases and 4 bases, with 10 bases remaining between them. The germline V gene has CDR1 SGDLS and CDR2 YYNGEE. The CDR3 DNA is TGTGCCAGCAGCGGGGGAAGCGGCACTGAAGCTTTCTTT. This gives the protein CASSGGSGTEAFF.

As for this clonotype: A much bigger clone sits one base away, suggesting this may be a read error. The chain employs TRBV9 and TRBJ2-1; 9 bases agree with TRBD2. J was trimmed by 9 bases and V by 3 bases; bases with no gene match: 13. The germline gives CDR1 SGDLS, CDR2 YYNGEE. The CDR3 is made up of 16 amino acids. CDR3 in DNA: TGTGCCAGCAGCGGAGCTTTGGCTAGCGGGGTGAGTGAGCAGTTCTTC. Translation gives CASSGALASGVSEQFF.

As to this clonotype: A much more abundant neighbour one base away suggests this may be a read error. This chain joins TRBV5-4 and TRBJ2-5; a possible D gene is TRBD1 (5 bases). Germline V gene data show CDR1 as SGHNT and CDR2 as YYREEE (reference sequence). With 1 base removed from V and 11 bases from J, the gap between germline ends came to 18 bases. The CDR3 consists of 14 residues. The CDR3 bases are TGTGCCAGCAGCTTGCGGACAAACTACAATGAGCAGTACTTC. Amino acid sequence: CASSLRTNYNEQYF.

With regard to this clonotype: A read error is possible here, since a much larger clone lies one base away. The rearrangement joins TRBV28 to TRBJ2-3; TRBD2 agrees at 9 bases. Germline V gene lookup returns CDR1 MDHEN and CDR2 SYDVKM. The CDR3 extends over 16 amino acids. The CDR3 coding sequence is TGTGCCAGCAATTTAATTAGCGGGGGATTCACAGATACGCAGTATTTT. Translating gives CASNLISGGFTDTQYF.

This clonotype turned up a few times. This rearrangement joins TRBV18 to TRBJ2-1, with 7 bases matching TRBD2. This CDR3 is built from 17 residues. Germline-derived CDR1 and CDR2 are KGHSH and LQKENI. J lost 5 bases, V lost 2 bases, and 12 bases had no gene match. The CDR3 DNA is TGTGCCAGCTCACCATTGTGGGGAGGGGCCAGGGACAATGAGCAGTTCTTC. It specifies CASSPLWGGARDNEQFF. The complete variable domain, with remaining parts taken from reference TRBV18 and TRBJ2-1, reads NAGVMQNPRHLVRRRGQEARLRCSPMKGHSHVYWYRQLPEEGLKFMVYLQKENIIDESGMPKERFSAEFPKEGPSILRIQQVVRGDSAAYFCASSPLWGGARDNEQFFGPGTRLTVL.

This clonotype showed up many times. CDR3 nucleotides: TGTGCCAGCTCTACCGGACAGACGGGAAACATTCAGTACTTC. The encoded protein is CASSTGQTGNIQYF. The chain links TRBV18 to TRBJ2-4, with D maybe TRBD1 (6 bases). There are 14 residues in the CDR3. Germline V gene sequence: CDR1 KGHSH, CDR2 LQKENI. The V gene lost 6 bases and the J gene lost 6 bases, with 15 bases spanning the gap.

This clonotype was seen ten or more times. The chain is built from TRBV27 and TRBJ1-6; maybe TRBD1 (5 bases). The V end was cut by 8 bases, the J end by 8 bases, with 16 bases between. This CDR3 has 14 residues. From germline, CDR1 is MNHEY and CDR2 SMNVEV (reference sequence). Here the CDR3 reads CASGFGRADSPLHF. DNA for the CDR3: TGTGCCAGCGGATTTGGCAGGGCGGATTCACCCCTCCACTTT.

There are many counts of this clonotype. The chain recombines TRBV5-1 with TRBJ2-7; no firm D call. The ends were cut back, 0 bases at V and 4 bases at J, with 11 bases in the middle. The CDR3 sequence is 14 residues long. Per germline, CDR1 SGHRS and CDR2 YFSETQ. Written as DNA, the CDR3 is TGCGCCAGCAGCTTGGCCACGGCATCTTACGAGCAGTACTTC. It is translated as CASSLATASYEQYF.

This chain joins TRBV5-1 and TRBJ2-4, with D perhaps being TRBD1 or TRBD2 (5 bases each). In germline, CDR1 is SGHRS, CDR2 YFSETQ. CDR3 size: 12 residues. V was clipped by 3 bases and J by 10 bases, with 11 bases between them. In nucleotides, the CDR3 is TGCGCCAGCAGCTCCTGGGACCGGATTCAGTACTTC. Protein sequence: CASSSWDRIQYF.

The rearrangement uses TRBV3-1 and TRBJ2-2; 7 bases fit TRBD1. This CDR3 spans 18 amino acids. Per the germline V gene, CDR1 is LGHDT and CDR2 is YNNKEL (reference sequence). Trimming took 5 bases from V and 0 from J; bases not matched to a gene: 12. The CDR3 DNA reads as TGTGCCAGCAGCGTAACCGGGACAGTGAACCCGAACACCGGGGAGCTGTTTTTT. Protein sequence: CASSVTGTVNPNTGELFF.

This clonotype turned up a few times. As DNA, the CDR3 is TGTGCCAGCAGACCCAGCAGGGGGTCTGGAAACACCATATATTTT. Encoded protein: CASRPSRGSGNTIYF. This chain joins TRBV7-2 and TRBJ1-3, with 7 bases lining up with TRBD1. Germline V gene data show CDR1 as SGHTA and CDR2 as FQGNSA. Trimming at V came to 6 bases and at J to 1 base, leaving 6 bases not matched to a gene. The CDR3 loop spans 15 amino acids.

Worth noting for this clonotype: A much larger clone differs by one base, so this may be a read error. The V call is TRBV20-1, the J call TRBJ2-7, with D unclear. Germline CDR1 and CDR2: DFQATT and SNEGSKA (reference sequence). Trimming shortened V by 6 bases and J by 7 bases, and 13 bases separated the two germline ends. The CDR3 consists of 11 residues. This chain's CDR3 is CSASTYNEQYF. The DNA of the CDR3 is TGCAGTGCGAGTACCTACAATGAGCAGTACTTC.

The table lists this clonotype with a few counts. This sequence joins TRBV13 and TRBJ1-1; a possible D gene is TRBD1 (6 bases). This CDR3 spans 18 amino acids. V lost 5 bases to trimming and J lost 0 bases, with 22 bases between them. The V gene's germline CDR1 is PRHDT and CDR2 FYEKMQ (reference sequence). This CDR3 reads CASSPPLSGAIMNTEAFF. CDR3 in DNA: TGTGCCAGCAGCCCCCCGCTTTCAGGGGCAATAATGAACACTGAAGCTTTCTTT.

This clonotype has at least ten counts. The chain is built from TRBV20-1 and TRBJ2-3, with D perhaps matching TRBD1 (5 bases). Germline CDR1 DFQATT, CDR2 SNEGSKA (reference sequence). Deletions cut 3 bases from V and 5 bases from J, with 12 bases between. The CDR3 covers 13 residues. For the CDR3, the DNA is TGCAGTGCTAGCTTCCAGGGAAGAGATACGCAGTATTTT. Its protein product is CSASFQGRDTQYF.

This clonotype occurred a few times. This CDR3 is CASSLAGPGTKSPLHF. DNA of the CDR3: TGTGCCAGCAGCTTAGCGGGACCGGGGACGAAATCACCCCTCCACTTT. The chain employs TRBV7-8 and TRBJ1-6, with D tentatively TRBD1 (5 bases). V was pared by 0 bases and J by 10 bases, with 16 bases between. Germline-derived CDR1 and CDR2 are SGHVS and FQNEAQ. This CDR3 is built from 16 residues.

In the case of this clonotype: A much larger clone differs by one base, so this may be a read error. The chain links TRBV20-1 to TRBJ2-1; 14 bases map to TRBD2. Germline V gene data show CDR1 as DFQATT and CDR2 as SNEGSKA (reference sequence). The CDR3 contains 15 residues. The CDR3 protein is CSAGGLAGVYSEQFF. In DNA, the CDR3 is TGCAGTGCTGGGGGACTAGCGGGGGTATACAGTGAGCAGTTCTTC.

In this sample, this clonotype turned up many times. Possible read error: a much larger clone is one base away. The rearrangement uses TRBV20-1 and TRBJ2-1, with D tentatively TRBD1 (6 bases). Judging by the DNA end, TRBJ2-7 fits better; the J call may be wrong. This CDR3 has 15 residues. Germline values: CDR1 DFQATT, CDR2 SNEGSKA (reference sequence). CDR3 sequence (DNA): TGCAGTGCTAGAGGCCAGGGGAGCTCCTACAATGAGCAGTACTTC. Amino acid sequence: CSARGQGSSYNEQYF.

This clonotype was seen a handful of times. The genes are TRBV2 and TRBJ2-2; D is uncertain. CDR3 length: 15 amino acids. V lost 6 bases to trimming and J lost 1 base, with 12 bases between them. Germline V gene sequence: CDR1 SNHLY, CDR2 FYNNEI. The chain's CDR3 is CASRSGVLNTGELFF. The CDR3 DNA sequence: TGTGCCAGCAGGAGTGGAGTTTTGAACACCGGGGAGCTGTTTTTT.

This clonotype was seen a few times. The rearrangement links TRBV9 to TRBJ2-1; 7 bases are shared with TRBD1. With V trimmed by 0 bases and J by 10 bases, 7 bases remained unmatched. The length of the CDR3 is 14 residues. CDR1 is SGDLS and CDR2 is YYNGEE in the germline V gene. The CDR3 bases are TGTGCCAGCAGCGTAGGGGGGACAGCCTACGAGCAGTTCTTC. This codes for CASSVGGTAYEQFF.

This clonotype occurred many times. The CDR3, as DNA: TGTGCCAGCATTAAGGGGACAGGCAATCAGCCCCAGCATTTT. It encodes CASIKGTGNQPQHF. The genes are TRBV6-2 or TRBV6-3 and TRBJ1-5; 7 nucleotides agree with TRBD1. The germline V gene encodes CDR1 MNHEY and CDR2 SVGEGT. CDR3 length: 14 residues. V lost 7 bases and J lost 2; bases outside the gene matches: 5.

At least ten counts were recorded for this clonotype. The V call is TRBV9, the J call TRBJ2-5, with TRBD2 as a possible D gene (6 bases). The germline V and J ends were trimmed by 4 bases and 4 bases, with 14 bases remaining between them. This CDR3 comprises 14 residues. Germline V gives CDR1 SGDLS, CDR2 YYNGEE. For the CDR3, the DNA is TGTGCCAGCAGCCCGAGTAGACTAGGAGAGACCCAGTACTTC. As protein: CASSPSRLGETQYF. Looking up the rest from reference TRBV9 and TRBJ2-5 gives the full variable domain: DSGVTQTPKHLITATGQRVTLRCSPRSGDLSVYWYQQSLDQGLQFLIQYYNGEERAKGNILERFSAQQFPDLHSELNLSSLELGDSALYFCASSPSRLGETQYFGPGTRLLVL.

V is TRBV7-2 and J is TRBJ1-3, with D perhaps TRBD1 (5 bases). CDR3 size: 15 residues. Trimming stripped 0 bases from V and 7 bases from J, with 13 bases between. Germline assignment: CDR1 SGHTA and CDR2 FQGNSA. The CDR3 nucleotides read TGTGCCAGCAGCTTAGCGGGGGAGCTCAGGAACACCATATATTTT. Its translation is CASSLAGELRNTIYF.

This clonotype appeared a few times. The chain employs TRBV28 and TRBJ2-1; D is uncertain. The V end was cut by 5 bases, the J end by 3 bases, with 5 bases between. From germline, CDR1 is MDHEN and CDR2 SYDVKM. There are 12 residues in the CDR3. The DNA of the CDR3 is TGTGCCAGCAGTCATAGCTACAATGAGCAGTTCTTC. It codes for CASSHSYNEQFF. Full variable domain (remainder filled in from reference TRBV28 and TRBJ2-1): DVKVTQSSRYLVKRTGEKVFLECVQDMDHENMFWYRQDPGLGLRLIYFSYDVKMKEKGDIPEGYSVSREKKERFSLILESASTNQTSMYLCASSHSYNEQFFGPGTRLTVL.

This clonotype appeared many times. V is TRBV20-1 and J is TRBJ1-4, with TRBD1 identical over 12 bases. Germline CDR1 reads DFQATT; CDR2 reads SNEGSKA (reference sequence). This CDR3 has 16 residues. The V gene end was trimmed by 6 bases and the J gene end by 7 bases; junction bases not matched to a gene: 12. CDR3 DNA sequence: TGCAGTGCCCACCGTGCCGGGACAGGGGGCCTTGAAAAACTGTTTTTT. Amino acids: CSAHRAGTGGLEKLFF.

This clonotype was counted ten times or more. The V and J genes are TRBV20-1 and TRBJ1-2; TRBD1 might be the D (6 bases). The CDR3 has 14 amino acids. V was pared by 6 bases and J by 4 bases, with 18 bases between. The germline gives CDR1 DFQATT, CDR2 SNEGSKA (reference sequence). CDR3 residues: CSAIPGGQSYGYTF. The CDR3 nucleotides read TGCAGTGCCATTCCGGGAGGACAGTCCTATGGCTACACCTTC.